This TCR beta chain originates from a study of T cell changes during pregnancy in multiple sclerosis. The CDR3 is made up of 16 amino acids. J lost 6 bases, V lost 8 bases, and 11 bases had no gene match. The germline gives CDR1 WSHSY, CDR2 SAAADI. Here immunoSEQ multiplex PCR was the method, and the copy in TCRdb shows in-frame clones only, minus some. The table has fewer than 85,000 clones, around 93% seen once; the top ten hold 2.5%. Sample: peripheral blood, taken in the third trimester of pregnancy. The source of this sequence is a female donor with multiple sclerosis, enrolled in a pregnancy study. The genes are TRBV10-2 and TRBJ1-5; 12 bases are shared with TRBD1. The CDR3 sequence: CASGFGTGGSGQPQHF. CDR3 DNA sequence: TGCGCCAGCGGGTTCGGGACAGGGGGCTCGGGTCAGCCCCAGCATTTT.